This TCR beta chain was documented in a study of blood T cells in healthy people across ages. A few counts support this clonotype. Its antigen is as yet unknown. General observations from the study: It was found that TCR beta diversity correlated strongly with the percentage of naive T cells. Relative to aged donors, long-lived donors carried more naive CD4+ cells and displayed higher diversity.

Together with a sample-barcoded 5' primer, a J-beta primer mix was included in a second PCR lasting about 7 to 11 cycles. Every sample gave at least 2.5 million paired-end reads containing CDR3. Each CDR3 protein is one row after TCRdb ran MiXCR on the 5' RACE reads. Of about 1.6 million distinct CDR3 sequences in the sample, about 35% were seen once. The germline CDR1 and CDR2 sequences are SQVTM and ANQGSEA. This CDR3 has 12 residues. The V gene end was trimmed by 7 bases and the J gene end by 2 bases; junction bases not matched to a gene: 5. The V and J genes are TRBV29-1 and TRBJ2-7, with 7 positions matching TRBD1. This clonotype originated in a woman aged 25 to 39 in good health. Specimen: blood. The CDR3 DNA reads as TGCAGCGCTGGGACAGATGCCTACGAGCAGTACTTC. As protein: CSAGTDAYEQYF.